This T cell receptor beta chain was identified in a study of cytotoxic CD8 clonotypes in ibrutinib-treated CLL. General observations from the study: Public clonotypes proved infrequent, and on treatment they shrank or remained steady. At ibrutinib response, clonality increased, and at progression it declined back toward baseline. Pretreatment clonality was elevated relative to age-matched healthy donors and paralleled circulating CD8+ T-cell counts.

Investigators sought sequencing depths of between 1 in 200,000 and 1 in 1 million T cells. Profiled with immunoSEQ multiplex PCR; TCRdb holds only in-frame clones, not every one. The sample carries about 200,000 clones, 70% to 75% recorded once. This clone appeared a few times. Its antigen remains unidentified. V trimming: 3 bases; J trimming: 0 bases; junction bases outside the gene matches: 8. CDR1 and CDR2 (germline): KGHSH, LQKENI. The CDR3 is 17 residues long. This chain links TRBV18 with TRBJ1-5, with 7 bases identical to TRBD1. The clonotype comes from a human donor with chronic lymphocytic leukemia. This specimen was PBMCs, taken after 12 months of ibrutinib treatment. CDR3 sequence: CASSPGTAHNSNQPQHF. As DNA, the CDR3 is TGTGCCAGCTCACCTGGGACAGCTCACAATAGCAATCAGCCCCAGCATTTT.